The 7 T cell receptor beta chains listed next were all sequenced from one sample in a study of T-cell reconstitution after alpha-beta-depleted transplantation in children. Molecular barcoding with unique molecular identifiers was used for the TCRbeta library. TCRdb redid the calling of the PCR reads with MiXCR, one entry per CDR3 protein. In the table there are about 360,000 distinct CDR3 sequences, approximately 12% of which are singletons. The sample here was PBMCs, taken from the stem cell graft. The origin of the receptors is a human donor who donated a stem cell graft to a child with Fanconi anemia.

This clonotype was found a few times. This CDR3 reads CASSLQGGARSYNEQFF. CDR3 DNA sequence: TGCGCCAGCAGCCTACAGGGAGGAGCAAGGTCCTACAATGAGCAGTTCTTC. The gene calls are TRBV4-3 and TRBJ2-1, with D perhaps given as TRBD1 or TRBD2 (6 bases each). The V end lost 4 bases, the J end lost 1 base, and 17 bases lay between the germline ends. This CDR3 region has 17 residues. The germline CDR1 and CDR2 sequences are LGHNA and YSLEER.

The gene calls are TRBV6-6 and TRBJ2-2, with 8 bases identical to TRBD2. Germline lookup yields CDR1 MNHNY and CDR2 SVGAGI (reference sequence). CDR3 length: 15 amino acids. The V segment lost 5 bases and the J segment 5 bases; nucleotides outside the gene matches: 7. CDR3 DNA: TGTGCCAGCAGTCCCGGGGGGGGAGGGACCGGGGAGCTGTTTTTT. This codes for CASSPGGGGTGELFF.

The CDR3 bases are TGCAGTGCCTCCCAGGGAGTAGACACTGAAGCTTTCTTT. This codes for CSASQGVDTEAFF. This chain uses TRBV20-1 with TRBJ1-1; possibly TRBD1 for D (5 bases). Germline lookup yields CDR1 DFQATT and CDR2 SNEGSKA (reference sequence). The CDR3 extends over 13 amino acids. Trimming took off 6 bases at V and 3 bases at J, with 14 bases between the two ends.

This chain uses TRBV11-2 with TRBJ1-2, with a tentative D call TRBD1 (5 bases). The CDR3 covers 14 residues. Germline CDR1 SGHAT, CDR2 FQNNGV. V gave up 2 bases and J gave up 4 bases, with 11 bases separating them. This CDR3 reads CASSLSQAGYGYTF. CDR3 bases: TGTGCCAGCAGCTTATCACAGGCTGGCTATGGCTACACCTTC. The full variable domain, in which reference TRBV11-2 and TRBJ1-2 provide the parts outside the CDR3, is EAGVAQSPRYKIIEKRQSVAFWCNPISGHATLYWYQQILGQGPKLLIQFQNNGVVDDSQLPKDRFSAERLKGVDSTLKIQPAKLEDSAVYLCASSLSQAGYGYTFGSGTRLTVV.

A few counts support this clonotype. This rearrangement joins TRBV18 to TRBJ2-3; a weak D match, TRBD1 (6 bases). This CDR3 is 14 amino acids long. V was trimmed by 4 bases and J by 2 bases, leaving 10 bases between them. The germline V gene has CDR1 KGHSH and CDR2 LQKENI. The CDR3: CASSHRTVTDTQYF. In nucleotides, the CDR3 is TGTGCCAGCTCACATAGGACAGTCACAGATACGCAGTATTTT.

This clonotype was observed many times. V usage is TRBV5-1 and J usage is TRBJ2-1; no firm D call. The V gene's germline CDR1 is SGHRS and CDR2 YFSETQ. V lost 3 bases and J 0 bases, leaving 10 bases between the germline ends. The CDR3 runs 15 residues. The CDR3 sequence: CASSSQHSSYNEQFF. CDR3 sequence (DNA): TGCGCCAGCAGCTCCCAGCATAGCTCCTACAATGAGCAGTTCTTC. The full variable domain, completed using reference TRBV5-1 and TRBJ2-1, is KAGVTQTPRYLIKTRGQQVTLSCSPISGHRSVSWYQQTPGQGLQFLFEYFSETQRNKGNFPGRFSGRQFSNSRSEMNVSTLELGDSALYLCASSSQHSSYNEQFFGPGTRLTVL.

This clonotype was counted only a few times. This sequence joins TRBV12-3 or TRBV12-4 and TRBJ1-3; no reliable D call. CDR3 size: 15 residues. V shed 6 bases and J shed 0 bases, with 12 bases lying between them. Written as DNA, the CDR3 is TGTGCCAGCAGGCCGGGAGCCGGCTCTGGAAACACCATATATTTT. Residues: CASRPGAGSGNTIYF.